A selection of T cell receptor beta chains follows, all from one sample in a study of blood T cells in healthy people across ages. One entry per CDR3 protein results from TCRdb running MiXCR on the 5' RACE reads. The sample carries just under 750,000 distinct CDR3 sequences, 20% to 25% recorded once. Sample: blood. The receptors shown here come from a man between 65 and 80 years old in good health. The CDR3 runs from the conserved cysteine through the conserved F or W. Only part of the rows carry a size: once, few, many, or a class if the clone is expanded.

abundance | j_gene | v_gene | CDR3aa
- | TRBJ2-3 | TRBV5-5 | CASSLFGILTDTQYF
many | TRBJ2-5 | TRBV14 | CASSQDWETQYF
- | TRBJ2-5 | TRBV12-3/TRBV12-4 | CASRRGEGKEYF
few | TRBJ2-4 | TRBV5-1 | CASSAEGAKNIQYF
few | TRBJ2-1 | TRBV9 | CASSVVAGNSYNEQFF
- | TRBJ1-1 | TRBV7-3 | CASSPIGRSEAFF
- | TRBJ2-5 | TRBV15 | CATSRSIQETQYF
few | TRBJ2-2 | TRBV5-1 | CASSLETGSNTGELFF
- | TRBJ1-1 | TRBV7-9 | CASSLVPREAFF
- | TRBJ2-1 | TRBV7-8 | CASSLEGTGVNEQFF
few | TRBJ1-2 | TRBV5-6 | CASSLSSPGYTF
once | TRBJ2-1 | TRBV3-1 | CASTSAGGLYNEQFF
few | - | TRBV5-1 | CASSLDDEQFF
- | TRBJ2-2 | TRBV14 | CASSQVPAGASRELFF
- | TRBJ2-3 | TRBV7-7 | CASSLFPVAGYTDTQYF
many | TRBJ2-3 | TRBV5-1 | CASSLEASAGDTQYF
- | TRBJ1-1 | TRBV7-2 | CASTDGAHTEAFF
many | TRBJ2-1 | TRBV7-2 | CASSLAGTSYNEQFF
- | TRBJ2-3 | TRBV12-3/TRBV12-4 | CASSLSGHGTDTQYF
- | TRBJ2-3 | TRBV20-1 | CSASRREGVPATDTQYF
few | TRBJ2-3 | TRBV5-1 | CASSSGGVSTDTQYF
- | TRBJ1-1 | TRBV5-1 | CASSLGAVRGTEAFF